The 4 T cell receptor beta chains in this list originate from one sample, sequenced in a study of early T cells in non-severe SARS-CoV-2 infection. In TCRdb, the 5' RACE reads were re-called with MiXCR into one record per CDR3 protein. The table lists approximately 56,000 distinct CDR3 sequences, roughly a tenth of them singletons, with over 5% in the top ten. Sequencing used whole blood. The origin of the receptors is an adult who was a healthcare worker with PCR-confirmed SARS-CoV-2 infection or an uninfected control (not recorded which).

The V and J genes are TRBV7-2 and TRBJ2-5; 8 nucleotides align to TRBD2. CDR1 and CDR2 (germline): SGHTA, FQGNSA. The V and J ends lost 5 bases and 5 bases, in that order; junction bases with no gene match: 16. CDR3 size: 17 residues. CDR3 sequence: CASSPKTSTSGGETQYF. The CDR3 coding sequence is TGTGCCAGCAGCCCGAAAACAAGCACTAGCGGTGGCGAGACCCAGTACTTC. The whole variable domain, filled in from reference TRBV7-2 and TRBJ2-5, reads GAGVSQSPSNKVTEKGKDVELRCDPISGHTALYWYRQSLGQGLEFLIYFQGNSAPDKSGLPSDRFSAERTGGSVSTLTIQRTQQEDSAVYLCASSPKTSTSGGETQYFGPGTRLLVL.

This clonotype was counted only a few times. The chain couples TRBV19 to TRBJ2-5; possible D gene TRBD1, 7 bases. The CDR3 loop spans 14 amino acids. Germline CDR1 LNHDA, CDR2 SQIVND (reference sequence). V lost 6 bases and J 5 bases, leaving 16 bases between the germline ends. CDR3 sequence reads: CASSFRGALETQYF. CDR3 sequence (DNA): TGTGCCAGTAGCTTCAGGGGGGCTCTGGAGACCCAGTACTTC.

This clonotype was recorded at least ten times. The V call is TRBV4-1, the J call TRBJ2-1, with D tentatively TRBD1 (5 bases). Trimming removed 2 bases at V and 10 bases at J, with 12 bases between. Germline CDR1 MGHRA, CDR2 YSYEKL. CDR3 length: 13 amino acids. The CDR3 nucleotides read TGCGCCAGCAGCCAACGCCAGGGTTTAGAGCAGTTCTTC. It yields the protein CASSQRQGLEQFF.

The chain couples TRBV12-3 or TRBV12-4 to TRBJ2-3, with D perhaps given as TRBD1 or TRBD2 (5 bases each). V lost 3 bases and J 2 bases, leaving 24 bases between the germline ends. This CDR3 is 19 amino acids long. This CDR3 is CASSFFIPDGDLYTDTQYF. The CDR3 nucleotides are TGTGCCAGCAGTTTCTTTATCCCTGACGGGGACCTTTACACAGATACGCAGTATTTT.